This is a list of T cell receptor beta chains from one sample in a study of low-dose radiotherapy and immunotherapy resistance in tumors. A single record per CDR3 protein comes from TCRdb applying MiXCR to the reads. In the table there are approximately 91,000 distinct CDR3 sequences, more than 20% of which are singletons. Material: PBMCs, obtained after low-dose radiotherapy plus immunotherapy. The receptors originated from a female donor with ovarian cancer. Each CDR3 is given with its conserved first and last residue. Fields, in order: clone size, V gene, J gene, D gene, CDR3 DNA, CDR3 protein. D genes are given only for firm matches. Expanded clones get a size class; other rows say once, few or many, or leave the size out.

size: many; V: TRBV29-1; J: TRBJ1-2; D: -; DNA: TGCAGCGTGAGTAGCAGGGGCAGAGGCTATAACTATGGCTACACCTTC; CDR3: CSVSSRGRGYNYGYTF
size: many; V: TRBV19; J: TRBJ2-1; D: TRBD2; DNA: TGTGCCAGTAGCTCAGCGGGGAGCTCCTACAATGAGCAGTTCTTC; CDR3: CASSSAGSSYNEQFF
size: -; V: TRBV7-8; J: TRBJ2-3; D: -; DNA: TGTGCCAGCAGCTTGAGCGACAGCGGGACAGATACGCAGTATTTT; CDR3: CASSLSDSGTDTQYF
size: many; V: TRBV7-3; J: TRBJ2-1; D: -; DNA: TGTGCCAGCAGCTTGGGGGATGTCTCCTACAATGAGCAGTTCTTC; CDR3: CASSLGDVSYNEQFF
size: many; V: TRBV7-2; J: TRBJ1-3; D: TRBD1; DNA: TGTGCCAGCAGCTTAACCGGGACAGCTGGAAACACCATATATTTT; CDR3: CASSLTGTAGNTIYF
size: many; V: TRBV3-1; J: TRBJ1-2; D: TRBD1; DNA: TGTGCCAGCAGCCTGCCGGGACAGGGTCATGGCTACACCTTC; CDR3: CASSLPGQGHGYTF
size: many; V: TRBV5-1; J: TRBJ1-1; D: TRBD1; DNA: TGCGCCAGCAGCTCGAACAGGGGGCGGAGTACTGAAGCTTTCTTT; CDR3: CASSSNRGRSTEAFF
size: many; V: TRBV7-9; J: TRBJ2-7; D: TRBD2; DNA: TGTGCCAGCAGTCCTCCGGGACTAGCGGGCGAGCAGTACTTC; CDR3: CASSPPGLAGEQYF
size: many; V: TRBV29-1; J: TRBJ2-5; D: -; DNA: TGCAGCGTTGAATTCCACGTCTCCTGGGCAAGTCCATACTTC; CDR3: CSVEFHVSWASPYF
size: many; V: TRBV7-2; J: TRBJ2-7; D: TRBD2; DNA: TGTGCCAGCAGCTTAGGGGGCGGGGGGCCATACGAGCAGTACTTC; CDR3: CASSLGGGGPYEQYF
size: few; V: TRBV29-1; J: TRBJ2-1; D: -; DNA: TGCAGCGTCACAGGGTACAATGAGCAGTTCTTC; CDR3: CSVTGYNEQFF
size: few; V: TRBV28; J: TRBJ1-5; D: -; DNA: TGTGCCAGCAGCACACATGGAATGAGAATCAGGCCCCAGCATTTT; CDR3: CASSTHGMRIRPQHF
size: many; V: TRBV7-9; J: TRBJ2-3; D: TRBD1; DNA: TGTGCCAGCAGCTTAATGGGACAGTCCACAGATACGCAGTATTTT; CDR3: CASSLMGQSTDTQYF
size: few; V: TRBV29-1; J: TRBJ2-3; D: -; DNA: TGCAGCGTTGGGGACACTTCTAGCACAGATACGCAGTATTTT; CDR3: CSVGDTSSTDTQYF
size: many; V: TRBV5-1; J: TRBJ2-2; D: -; DNA: TGCGCCAGCAGCTTGATATCCGGGGACACCGGGGAGCTGTTTTTT; CDR3: CASSLISGDTGELFF
size: many; V: TRBV9; J: TRBJ2-1; D: -; DNA: TGTGCCAGCTGCGAGGGGTCCTACAATGAGCAGTTCTTC; CDR3: CASCEGSYNEQFF
size: -; V: TRBV19; J: TRBJ2-2; D: TRBD1; DNA: TGTGCCAGTAGTATAGACGGGACAGGGGGCTCCGGGGAGCTGTTTTTT; CDR3: CASSIDGTGGSGELFF
size: many; V: TRBV20-1; J: TRBJ1-5; D: -; DNA: TGCAGTGCTAGAGTTGGGGGGCAGCCCCAGCATTTT; CDR3: CSARVGGQPQHF
size: many; V: TRBV3-1; J: TRBJ2-3; D: TRBD1; DNA: TGTGCCAGCAGCCCAGAATTGGGACAGGTCACAGATACGCAGTATTTT; CDR3: CASSPELGQVTDTQYF
size: many; V: TRBV7-8; J: TRBJ1-5; D: -; DNA: TGTGCCAGCAGCTTAGGAGTAGGTTCTGGAAGCAATCAGCCCCAGCATTTT; CDR3: CASSLGVGSGSNQPQHF
size: -; V: TRBV28; J: TRBJ2-7; D: -; DNA: TGTGCCAGCAATGCACAGGGCAGCTACGAGCAGTACTTC; CDR3: CASNAQGSYEQYF
size: many; V: TRBV9; J: TRBJ1-3; D: -; DNA: TGTGCCAGCAGCGTAGGGGACGGCTCTGGAAACACCATATATTTT; CDR3: CASSVGDGSGNTIYF
size: -; V: TRBV4-1; J: TRBJ1-1; D: TRBD1; DNA: TGCGCCAGCAGCCAAGACCGAGGACAGGGCGGTGAAGCTTTCTTT; CDR3: CASSQDRGQGGEAFF
size: many; V: TRBV29-1; J: TRBJ2-7; D: TRBD1; DNA: TGCAGCGTTGAGGGACAGGGGTTTAGTGGGCAGTACTTC; CDR3: CSVEGQGFSGQYF
size: many; V: TRBV7-2; J: TRBJ2-7; D: TRBD2; DNA: TGTGCCAGCAGCTTAGTTGGGGGGACTAGCGGGGGGCGCACCTACGAGCAGTACTTC; CDR3: CASSLVGGTSGGRTYEQYF
size: -; V: TRBV28; J: TRBJ1-5; D: -; DNA: TGTGCCAGCGGATTAACCCGTGCTGACAGCCAGACCCAGCATTTT; CDR3: CASGLTRADSQTQHF
size: many; V: TRBV4-2; J: TRBJ2-7; D: -; DNA: TGTGCCAGCAGCCAAGATCCGTCCGGGATCTCTTCCGACGAGCAGTACTTC; CDR3: CASSQDPSGISSDEQYF
size: many; V: TRBV7-6; J: TRBJ2-7; D: TRBD1; DNA: TGTGCCAGCAGCTTAGGGGGGCAGGGGGCCGGCGAGCAGTACTTC; CDR3: CASSLGGQGAGEQYF
size: many; V: TRBV7-9; J: TRBJ2-1; D: TRBD2; DNA: TGTGCCAGCAGAGATAGCGGGGGGCCAGGGAATGAGCAGTTCTTC; CDR3: CASRDSGGPGNEQFF
size: once; V: TRBV5-4; J: TRBJ2-7; D: -; DNA: TGTGCCAGTGCGCCCGGACCGCTCTACGAGCAGTACTTC; CDR3: CASAPGPLYEQYF
size: many; V: TRBV15; J: TRBJ1-4; D: -; DNA: TGTGCCACCAGCAGCATCAGAAGGGCAACTAATGAAAAACTGTTTTTT; CDR3: CATSSIRRATNEKLFF
size: many; V: TRBV7-9; J: TRBJ2-5; D: -; DNA: TGTGCCAGCAGCTTAGCCAGCGGTCAAGAGACCCAGTACTTC; CDR3: CASSLASGQETQYF
size: many; V: TRBV19; J: TRBJ2-3; D: -; DNA: TGTGCCAGTAGTCGTGGAACAGATACGCAGTATTTT; CDR3: CASSRGTDTQYF
size: many; V: TRBV11-3; J: TRBJ1-2; D: -; DNA: TGTGCCAGCAGCTTATTGACCGGGCACGACTATGGCTACACCTTC; CDR3: CASSLLTGHDYGYTF
size: -; V: TRBV7-2; J: TRBJ2-1; D: TRBD1; DNA: TGTGCCAGCAGCTTCAGGACAGGGGGCTTCTATGAGCAGTTCTTC; CDR3: CASSFRTGGFYEQFF
size: -; V: TRBV5-1; J: TRBJ2-5; D: TRBD2; DNA: TGCGCCAGCAGCTTGGTTGCGGGAGGAGGAGAGACCCAGTACTTC; CDR3: CASSLVAGGGETQYF
size: -; V: TRBV28; J: TRBJ2-1; D: TRBD2; DNA: TGTGCCAGCCGAGCGGGAGGCACCTACAATGAGCAGTTCTTC; CDR3: CASRAGGTYNEQFF
size: many; V: TRBV11-3; J: TRBJ1-5; D: -; DNA: TGTGCCAGCAGCTTAGTCCCAGATAGCAATCAGCCCCAGCATTTT; CDR3: CASSLVPDSNQPQHF
size: many; V: TRBV2; J: TRBJ2-7; D: -; DNA: TGTGCCAGCAGTGGAGGCAGGGTCGCAAGCTACGAGCAGTACTTC; CDR3: CASSGGRVASYEQYF
size: many; V: TRBV7-2; J: TRBJ1-1; D: -; DNA: TGTGCCAGCAGGACGACGTCCGGAGGGTCTGAAGCTTTCTTT; CDR3: CASRTTSGGSEAFF
size: -; V: TRBV5-1; J: TRBJ2-7; D: -; DNA: TGCGCCAGCAGCTCCATGAATTGGTCTAGACAGGTCACCGAGCAGTACTTC; CDR3: CASSSMNWSRQVTEQYF
size: -; V: TRBV6-5; J: TRBJ2-1; D: TRBD2; DNA: TGTGCCAGCAGTTCCCCGAACCCTACTAGCGGCTCCTACAATGAGCAGTTCTTC; CDR3: CASSSPNPTSGSYNEQFF
size: many; V: TRBV11-2; J: TRBJ2-5; D: -; DNA: TGTGCCAGCAGCGCCAGCCAAGAGACCCAGTACTTC; CDR3: CASSASQETQYF
size: many; V: TRBV28; J: TRBJ1-1; D: -; DNA: TGTGCCAGCAGAAAGACAGTGGGGGTGGGGGTGGGCACTGAAGCTTTCTTT; CDR3: CASRKTVGVGVGTEAFF
size: many; V: TRBV6-2/TRBV6-3; J: TRBJ2-2; D: -; DNA: TGTGCCAGCAGCCACGAAACAGGGAATTCCGGGGAGCTGTTTTTT; CDR3: CASSHETGNSGELFF
size: many; V: TRBV5-3; J: TRBJ1-6; D: -; DNA: TGTGCCAGCAGCTTGTATAATTCACCCCTCCACTTT; CDR3: CASSLYNSPLHF
size: many; V: TRBV3-1; J: TRBJ2-1; D: -; DNA: TGTGCCAGCAGCCAAGATATGGCGGTCTCCTACAATGAGCAGTTCTTC; CDR3: CASSQDMAVSYNEQFF
size: many; V: TRBV7-2; J: TRBJ2-7; D: TRBD1; DNA: TGTGCCAGCAGCCTACGACAGGGCTACGAGCAGTACTTC; CDR3: CASSLRQGYEQYF
size: many; V: TRBV19; J: TRBJ2-1; D: -; DNA: TGTGCCAGTAGTATAGCACCCGACAGGACTGGGGGTGAGCAGTTCTTC; CDR3: CASSIAPDRTGGEQFF
size: -; V: TRBV12-3/TRBV12-4; J: TRBJ2-3; D: TRBD2; DNA: TGTGCCAGCAGTGTATATTTCTGGGCCAGGTGGGAGGGATCGGCGTTAAAAGCAGATACGCTGTATTTT; CDR3: CASSVYFWARWEGSALKADTLYF
size: -; V: TRBV6-6; J: TRBJ2-5; D: -; DNA: TGTGCCAGCAGCCAACTGAGGGCAGACCTTGAGACCCAGTACTTC; CDR3: CASSQLRADLETQYF